Only a few counts were recorded for the clone carrying this T cell receptor beta chain. Antigen: not known. J was trimmed by 7 bases and V by 5 bases; bases with no gene match: 10. This CDR3 has 16 residues. Germline-derived CDR1 and CDR2 are SGHAT and FQDESV (reference sequence). These data belong to a study of regulatory T cells in long-lasting Graves disease. Points from the study as a whole: Small sample size may have lowered accuracy. For persistent Graves' patients, TCR diversity was lower than for newly diagnosed ones. With persistent disease, TRBV28, TRBJ1-2 and TRBJ2-5 were the favored segments. Investigators studied peripheral blood only, not thyroid tissue.

Investigators prepared the TCR beta libraries by applying iRepertoire HTBI primers and Arm-PCR of CDR3 regions. One entry per CDR3 protein, called by TCRdb with MiXCR from the multiplex PCR reads. The sample carries under 500,000 distinct CDR3 sequences, around 20% recorded once. Time point meaning: persistent/refractory GD, antithyroid drugs over 5 years with positive TRAb. The TCR library used RNA extracted from PBMCs. The chain uses TRBV11-1 and TRBJ2-4, with TRBD2 matching over 11 bases. The sequence was obtained from a female donor with Graves disease. The source was peripheral blood mononuclear cells (PBMCs), collected when the disease was refractory, from a patient treated with antithyroid drugs. CDR3 residues: CASSPAALAGGNIQYF. The CDR3 nucleotides are TGTGCCAGCAGCCCCGCCGCGTTAGCGGGAGGGAACATTCAGTACTTC.